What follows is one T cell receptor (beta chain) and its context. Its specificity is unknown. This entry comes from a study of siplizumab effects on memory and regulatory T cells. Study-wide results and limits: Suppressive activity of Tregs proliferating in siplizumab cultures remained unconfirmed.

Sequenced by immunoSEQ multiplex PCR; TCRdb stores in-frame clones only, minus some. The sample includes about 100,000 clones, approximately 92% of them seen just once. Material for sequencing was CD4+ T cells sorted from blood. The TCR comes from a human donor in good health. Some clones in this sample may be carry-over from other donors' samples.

The CDR3, as DNA: TGCGCCAGCAGCTCGGGACTAGCGGGAGAGGGTGAGCAGTTCTTC. Its translation: CASSSGLAGEGEQFF. The chain uses TRBV5-1 and TRBJ2-1, with 14 bases identical to TRBD2. Germline loops: CDR1 SGHRS, CDR2 YFSETQ. CDR3 length equals 15 residues. The J segment lost 9 bases and the V segment lost 3 bases, leaving 5 bases of the junction unmatched.